This passage covers 13 T cell receptor beta chains from one sample sequenced in a study of vaccination effects on CD4 cells after COVID-19. Isolating CD4+ T cells followed more than eight days of culture. Vaccine administered to participants consisted of two doses of either BNT162b2 or mRNA-1273. The assay was immunoSEQ multiplex PCR, and TCRdb's table has in-frame clones only and misses some. The sample has tens of thousands of clones, 73% seen once. The antigens these receptors bind are not known. This sample comprised CD4+ T cells from PBMCs cultured without peptide, obtained after COVID-19 vaccination. The source of these receptors is a human donor who received a COVID-19 vaccine.

The chain recombines TRBV27 with TRBJ2-3; 8 bases agree with TRBD2. CDR1 is MNHEY and CDR2 is SMNVEV in the germline V gene (reference sequence). The CDR3 spans 14 residues. J gave up 6 bases and V 7 bases, and 9 bases lay outside the gene matches. CDR3 region: CASKPGGPRDTQYF. CDR3 nucleotide sequence: TGTGCCAGCAAACCGGGGGGGCCGCGGGATACGCAGTATTTT.

This chain joins TRBV7-9 and TRBJ2-1; D unclear. Germline CDR1 SEHNR, CDR2 FQNEAQ (reference sequence). V lost 3 bases to trimming and J lost 0 bases, with 15 bases between them. There are 17 residues in the CDR3. CDR3: CASSLPFWASSYNEQFF. The CDR3 region has the DNA TGTGCCAGCAGCTTGCCATTTTGGGCCAGCTCCTACAATGAGCAGTTCTTC. The complete variable domain, with remaining parts taken from reference TRBV7-9 and TRBJ2-1, reads DTGVSQNPRHKITKRGQNVTFRCDPISEHNRLYWYRQTLGQGPEFLTYFQNEAQLEKSRLLSDRFSAERPKGSFSTLEIQRTEQGDSAMYLCASSLPFWASSYNEQFFGPGTRLTVL.

The V and J genes are TRBV24-1 and TRBJ2-3; D perhaps matches TRBD1 (6 bases). The CDR3 extends over 14 amino acids. CDR1 is KGHDR, CDR2 SFDVKD, per germline. Trimming took off 6 bases at V and 2 bases at J, with 11 bases between the two ends. In DNA, the CDR3 is TGTGCCACCAGTTTACAGGGCCTCACAGATACGCAGTATTTT. Protein sequence: CATSLQGLTDTQYF.

This chain's CDR3 is CASSARTGSNTEAFF. In DNA, the CDR3 is TGCGCCAGCAGCGCTCGGACAGGGTCCAACACTGAAGCTTTCTTT. This rearrangement joins TRBV5-1 to TRBJ1-1; 8 bases map to TRBD1. Germline CDR1 is SGHRS and CDR2 is YFSETQ. J was trimmed by 2 bases and V by 4 bases; bases with no gene match: 7. The CDR3 spans 15 residues.

The V call is TRBV6-1, the J call TRBJ2-3; D gene ambiguous. Trimming removed 2 bases at V and 7 bases at J, with 7 bases between. Germline lookup yields CDR1 MNHNS and CDR2 SASEGT. This CDR3 contains 12 residues. CDR3 DNA: TGTGCCAGCAGTGAAATCAGCTATACGCAGTATTTT. It encodes CASSEISYTQYF.

This clone was observed a single time. Other DNA sequences in this specimen translate into the identical CDR3. The chain carries TRBV24-1 and TRBJ2-5; the match to TRBD1 covers 7 bases. Germline loops: CDR1 KGHDR, CDR2 SFDVKD. This CDR3 is 15 amino acids long. Losses at the gene ends were 3 bases for V and 5 bases for J; bases not matched to a gene: 8. CDR3 bases: TGTGCCACCAGTGATCCGAGGGGGCCAGGGGAGACCCAGTACTTC. Encoded protein: CATSDPRGPGETQYF.

This chain connects TRBV7-3 to TRBJ1-4, with D possibly TRBD1 on 5 matching bases. Trimming left V 1 base short and J 8 bases short, with 8 bases between. This CDR3 is built from 13 residues. Germline V CDR1 and CDR2: SGHTA, FQGTGA. The CDR3 reads CASSLNWGEKLFF. The CDR3 DNA reads as TGTGCCAGCAGCTTAAACTGGGGGGAAAAACTGTTTTTT.

J is TRBJ2-5 and V is TRBV19; D is unresolved. This CDR3 has 15 residues. The germline V and J ends were trimmed by 1 base and 4 bases, with 13 bases remaining between them. Per germline, CDR1 LNHDA and CDR2 SQIVND (reference sequence). Written as DNA, the CDR3 is TGTGCCAGTAGTATAGGGTCATCCGGGCCAGAGACCCAGTACTTC. It translates to CASSIGSSGPETQYF. Together with reference TRBV19 and TRBJ2-5, the CDR3 gives the full variable domain: DGGITQSPKYLFRKEGQNVTLSCEQNLNHDAMYWYRQDPGQGLRLIYYSQIVNDFQKGDIAEGYSVSREKKESFPLTVTSAQKNPTAFYLCASSIGSSGPETQYFGPGTRLLVL.

The V and J genes are TRBV3-1 (or the pseudogene TRBV3-2) and TRBJ2-6; D unclear. This CDR3 has 17 residues. With 0 bases removed from V and 0 bases from J, the gap between germline ends came to 9 bases. CDR1 and CDR2 from the germline V gene are LGHDT and YNNKEL (reference sequence). This chain's CDR3 is CASSQDGRSSGANVLTF. The CDR3, as DNA: TGTGCCAGCAGCCAAGATGGCAGGTCCTCTGGGGCCAACGTCCTGACTTTC.

Only a few counts were recorded for this clone. This rearrangement joins TRBV28 to TRBJ1-5; no reliable D call. Germline V gene data show CDR1 as MDHEN and CDR2 as SYDVKM. The CDR3 sequence is 13 residues long. V lost 2 bases, J lost 7 bases, and 9 bases lay in between. The CDR3 spells CASSLRFDQPQHF. The CDR3 DNA reads as TGTGCCAGCAGTTTACGGTTCGACCAGCCCCAGCATTTT.

The J gene is TRBJ1-6, the V gene TRBV24-1; D call uncertain. Trimming took 8 bases from V and 8 from J, leaving 12 bases between them. This CDR3 is built from 13 residues. Germline CDR1 and CDR2: KGHDR and SFDVKD. This CDR3 reads CATIPEGDSPLHF. In DNA, the CDR3 is TGTGCCACCATTCCGGAGGGAGATTCACCCCTCCACTTT.

This clone has a handful of counts. The gene calls are TRBV24-1 and TRBJ2-2; D gene uncertain. The CDR3 totals 13 residues. CDR1 KGHDR and CDR2 SFDVKD come from the germline V gene. With 4 bases removed from V and 2 bases from J, the gap between germline ends came to 4 bases. The CDR3 spells CATSEDNTGELFF. CDR3 in DNA: TGTGCCACCAGTGAGGATAACACCGGGGAGCTGTTTTTT.

The V gene is TRBV10-2, the J gene TRBJ2-3; 13 nucleotides match TRBD2. The J segment lost 6 bases and the V segment lost 8 bases, leaving 11 bases of the junction unmatched. The germline CDR1 and CDR2 sequences are WSHSY and SAAADI. The CDR3 totals 16 residues. The CDR3 coding sequence is TGCGCCAGCGGTCTAACTAGCGGGGGGGCAGCGGATACGCAGTATTTT. Protein: CASGLTSGGAADTQYF.